Below, 22 T cell receptor beta chains from the same sample are listed, as sequenced in a study of blood T cell repertoires in COVID-19. Only in-frame clones appear in the TCRdb table, and some are missing; sequencing was by immunoSEQ multiplex PCR. The sample contains about 280,000 clones, 75% to 90% of which appear only once. Sequences were obtained from peripheral blood. All receptors derive from a woman in her forties or fifties who had recovered from COVID-19.

The V and J genes are TRBV5-4 and TRBJ1-1, with 8 bases matching TRBD1. V dropped 4 bases and J dropped 5; count of bases not matched to a gene: 10. The CDR3 runs 15 residues. Germline V gene data show CDR1 as SGHNT and CDR2 as YYREEE (reference sequence). This chain's CDR3 is CASSTPRGPGTEAFF. The DNA for the CDR3 is TGTGCCAGCAGCACTCCCAGGGGGCCGGGGACTGAAGCTTTCTTT. Full variable domain (missing parts from reference TRBV5-4 and TRBJ1-1): ETGVTQSPTHLIKTRGQQVTLRCSSQSGHNTVSWYQQALGQGPQFIFQYYREEENGRGNFPPRFSGLQFPNYSSELNVNALELDDSALYLCASSTPRGPGTEAFFGQGTRLTVV.

This clone was detected once. The V call is TRBV6-2 or TRBV6-3, the J call TRBJ2-1, with a possible D match to TRBD2 (5 bases). There are 15 residues in the CDR3. Germline V CDR1 and CDR2: MNHEY, SVGEGT. Trimming cost V 4 bases and J 9 bases, with 19 bases left between them. The CDR3 DNA reads TGTGCCAGCAGTTCTGGCGGAGGAGTTGGGCCTGAGCAGTTCTTC. This gives the protein CASSSGGGVGPEQFF.

The chain recombines TRBV3-1 (or the pseudogene TRBV3-2) with TRBJ2-6; a possible D gene is TRBD1 (6 bases). Germline lookup yields CDR1 LGHDT and CDR2 YNNKEL (reference sequence). V dropped 2 bases and J dropped 0 bases, with 23 bases sitting between them. The CDR3 runs 21 residues. The CDR3 nucleotides are TGTGCCAGCAGCCAAATTACAGGGTCTTCAAGTCCCAACTCTGGGGCCAACGTCCTGACTTTC. It yields the protein CASSQITGSSSPNSGANVLTF.

The rearrangement links TRBV6-5 to TRBJ1-2; 11 bases agree with TRBD1. Per the germline V gene, CDR1 is MNHEY and CDR2 is SVGAGI. The CDR3 consists of 15 residues. J lost 7 bases, V lost 6 bases, and 10 bases had no gene match. CDR3 DNA: TGTGCCAGCAGGCCTACCGGGACAGGGGGTATTGGCTACACCTTC. Its protein is CASRPTGTGGIGYTF.

The rearrangement links TRBV7-9 to TRBJ2-7; tentative D call: TRBD1 (6 bases). Germline-derived CDR1 and CDR2 are SEHNR and FQNEAQ (reference sequence). This CDR3 has 13 residues. V lost 5 bases and J 6 bases, leaving 14 bases between the germline ends. CDR3 region: CASSDTGISEQYF. The CDR3 DNA reads as TGTGCCAGCAGCGATACAGGGATATCCGAGCAGTACTTC.

V is TRBV9 and J is TRBJ2-1; 10 nucleotides agree with TRBD2. Per germline, CDR1 SGDLS and CDR2 YYNGEE. This CDR3 region has 15 residues. Trimming removed 3 bases from V and 4 bases from J; junction bases left unmatched: 4. The chain's CDR3 is CASSATSGSYNEQFF. CDR3 bases: TGTGCCAGCAGCGCGACTAGCGGGTCGTACAATGAGCAGTTCTTC.

This clone was seen at least ten times. This sequence joins TRBV6-5 and TRBJ1-2; D is unresolved. Trimming left V 2 bases short and J 4 bases short, with 11 bases between. Germline V gene data show CDR1 as MNHEY and CDR2 as SVGAGI. The length of the CDR3 is 14 residues. CDR3 sequence (DNA): TGTGCCAGCAGTTACCGGGCGGCGGGCTATGGCTACACCTTC. Protein: CASSYRAAGYGYTF.

This chain joins TRBV7-3 and TRBJ2-1, with a possible D match to TRBD2 (6 bases). Germline V lookup: CDR1 SGHTA, CDR2 FQGTGA. V was shortened by 4 bases and J by 3 bases, with 16 bases between the two germline ends. The CDR3 runs 16 residues. The CDR3 is CASSYNLATSYNEQFF. CDR3 nucleotide sequence: TGTGCCAGCAGCTACAATCTAGCGACTAGCTACAATGAGCAGTTCTTC.

The J gene is TRBJ2-4, the V gene TRBV30; D possibly corresponds to TRBD2 (5 bases). The germline V and J ends were trimmed by 5 bases and 7 bases, with 18 bases remaining between them. The germline V gene has CDR1 GTSNPN and CDR2 SVGIG (reference sequence). CDR3 length: 14 amino acids. This CDR3 is CAWRPIQRGNIQYF. For the CDR3, the DNA is TGTGCCTGGCGCCCTATCCAACGAGGGAACATTCAGTACTTC.

J is TRBJ2-7 and V is TRBV7-9; D call uncertain. The CDR3 totals 12 residues. Trimming removed 3 bases at V and 7 bases at J, with 10 bases between. Germline V gene lookup returns CDR1 SEHNR and CDR2 FQNEAQ (reference sequence). In DNA form, the CDR3 reads TGTGCCAGCAGCTTCATGGGCCCGGAGCAGTACTTC. It encodes CASSFMGPEQYF.

This chain connects TRBV5-6 to TRBJ1-1; perhaps TRBD1 as D (6 bases). The ends were cut back, 0 bases at V and 6 bases at J, with 18 bases in the middle. From germline, CDR1 is SGHDT and CDR2 YYEEEE. CDR3 size: 16 residues. The CDR3 sequence is CASSLEVGAGRAEAFF. The CDR3 nucleotides are TGTGCCAGCAGCTTGGAGGTGGGGGCCGGTCGCGCTGAAGCTTTCTTT.

The gene calls are TRBV6-2 or TRBV6-3 and TRBJ2-5; 13 bases fit TRBD2. The CDR3 loop spans 17 amino acids. Germline values: CDR1 MNHEY, CDR2 SVGEGT. V lost 5 bases to trimming and J lost 4 bases; unmatched junction nucleotides: 10. This chain's CDR3 is CASSAGLAGDWRETQYF. The DNA for the CDR3 is TGTGCCAGCAGTGCCGGACTAGCGGGAGATTGGCGAGAGACCCAGTACTTC.

This chain joins TRBV5-6 and TRBJ1-4, with D unclear. Trimming removed 0 bases at V and 1 base at J, with 7 bases between. The CDR3 spans 15 residues. Germline lookup yields CDR1 SGHDT and CDR2 YYEEEE. The CDR3: CASSLARGTNEKLFF. DNA of the CDR3: TGTGCCAGCAGCTTGGCCCGAGGAACTAATGAAAAACTGTTTTTT.

In nucleotides, the CDR3 is TGTGCCAGCAGCCCCGAGGAGGGGTCGACCTACGAGCAGTACTTC. This encodes CASSPEEGSTYEQYF. The chain uses TRBV6-5 and TRBJ2-7; D possibly corresponds to TRBD2 (6 bases). Germline V gene data show CDR1 as MNHEY and CDR2 as SVGAGI. CDR3 size: 15 residues. V was clipped by 6 bases and J by 2 bases, with 17 bases between them.

The chain combines TRBV2 with TRBJ2-3; 13 bases line up with TRBD2. V gave up 4 bases and J gave up 5 bases; unmatched junction bases: 3. Germline V lookup: CDR1 SNHLY, CDR2 FYNNEI. The CDR3 is 15 amino acids. The CDR3 nucleotides read TGTGCCAGCAGTGCCGGGACTAGCGGGATAGATACGCAGTATTTT. Translating it yields CASSAGTSGIDTQYF. Filled out from reference TRBV2 and TRBJ2-3, the complete variable domain reads EPEVTQTPSHQVTQMGQEVILRCVPISNHLYFYWYRQILGQKVEFLVSFYNNEISEKSEIFDDQFSVERPDGSNFTLKIRSTKLEDSAMYFCASSAGTSGIDTQYFGPGTRLTVL.

The chain uses TRBV9 and TRBJ2-3, with TRBD2 matching 9 bases. This CDR3 has 15 amino acids. J gave up 3 bases and V 2 bases, and 4 bases lay outside the gene matches. The germline V gene has CDR1 SGDLS and CDR2 YYNGEE. Here the CDR3 reads CASSVSGGTTDTQYF. The CDR3 coding sequence is TGTGCCAGCAGCGTTAGCGGGGGTACAACAGATACGCAGTATTTT.

The CDR3 DNA reads as TGTGCCAGCTCACTCGGCGGCACCTCCTATGGCTACACCTTC. Encoded protein: CASSLGGTSYGYTF. The J gene is TRBJ1-2, the V gene TRBV18; the D is unclear. Germline assignment: CDR1 KGHSH and CDR2 LQKENI. Trimming took 4 bases from V and 4 from J, leaving 13 bases between them. CDR3 length: 14 amino acids.

The chain has TRBV9 and TRBJ2-1; 12 bases fit TRBD2. After removal of 2 bases from V and 1 base from J, the junction contained 10 bases not matched to a gene. The V gene's germline CDR1 is SGDLS and CDR2 YYNGEE. This CDR3 is 19 amino acids long. In nucleotides, the CDR3 is TGTGCCAGCAGCGTTAAATTACTAGCGGGAGGCCCTTCCTACAATGAGCAGTTCTTC. It translates to CASSVKLLAGGPSYNEQFF.

The chain carries TRBV4-2 and TRBJ2-7, with 10 bases that match TRBD2. This CDR3 region has 16 residues. Per germline, CDR1 LGHNA and CDR2 YNFKEQ. V trimming: 4 bases; J trimming: 0 bases; junction bases outside the gene matches: 6. The CDR3 region has the DNA TGTGCCAGCAGCCCCTTTACTAGCGGGGCCTCCTACGAGCAGTACTTC. It encodes CASSPFTSGASYEQYF.

The genes are TRBV7-9 and TRBJ2-1; 8 bases are a match to TRBD1. J gave up 12 bases and V 5 bases, and 3 bases lay outside the gene matches. Per the germline V gene, CDR1 is SEHNR and CDR2 is FQNEAQ (reference sequence). The CDR3 runs to 11 residues. In nucleotides, the CDR3 is TGTGCCAGCAGCCCCGGACAGGGGCAGTTCTTC. Amino acids: CASSPGQGQFF.

The V gene is TRBV30, the J gene TRBJ2-2, with D perhaps TRBD2 (5 bases). The CDR3 spans 15 residues. V lost 8 bases and J 5 bases, leaving 21 bases between the germline ends. Germline CDR1 GTSNPN, CDR2 SVGIG (reference sequence). Written as DNA, the CDR3 is TGTGCCGCGATCGGAGGCGTAGGGATGACCGGGGAGCTGTTTTTT. This gives the protein CAAIGGVGMTGELFF.

V and J are TRBV6-2 or TRBV6-3 and TRBJ2-7, with D possibly being TRBD1 (6 bases). CDR3 size: 12 residues. V was trimmed by 5 bases and J by 3 bases, leaving 8 bases between them. Germline V gives CDR1 MNHEY, CDR2 SVGEGT. CDR3 DNA sequence: TGTGCCAGCAGTGACAGGTTCTACGAGCAGTACTTC. This translates into CASSDRFYEQYF.